This T cell receptor beta chain stems from a study of control samples from healthy donors and cancer patients. TCRdb's copy holds only in-frame clones and misses some; the assay was immunoSEQ multiplex PCR. The sample yields 100,000 to 150,000 clones, 85% to 90% seen once. CDR3 length: 12 residues. V lost 6 bases, J lost 10 bases, and 6 bases stayed unmatched. The germline gives CDR1 KGHSH, CDR2 LQKENI. The sequenced sample was blood. The rearrangement uses TRBV18 and TRBJ1-1, with 9 bases identical to TRBD1. The sequence came from a man aged 25 to 40 in good health. This CDR3 reads CASSQGQGSAFF. The CDR3 nucleotides read TGTGCCAGCTCCCAGGGACAGGGTTCAGCTTTCTTT.